This entry describes one TCR beta chain. The sample originates from a study of immune evolution from preneoplasia to lung adenocarcinoma. Clones were read by immunoSEQ multiplex PCR, and TCRdb kept only the in-frame ones, dropping some. The sample holds some 14,000 clones; less than 85% are singletons and the top ten take approximately 4.4%. The length of the CDR3 is 16 residues. Germline V gives CDR1 SGHNT, CDR2 YENEEA. Trimming stripped 1 base from V and 2 bases from J, with 13 bases between. This sequence originates from a person aged 70 to 80 with lung adenocarcinoma. V usage is TRBV11-3 and J usage is TRBJ2-3, with D perhaps TRBD2 (5 bases). Input material: FFPE minimally invasive lung adenocarcinoma tissue. The CDR3 DNA sequence: TGTGCCAGCAGCTTAGGTGGCGGGTCCAACACAGATACGCAGTATTTT. Amino acid sequence: CASSLGGGSNTDTQYF.